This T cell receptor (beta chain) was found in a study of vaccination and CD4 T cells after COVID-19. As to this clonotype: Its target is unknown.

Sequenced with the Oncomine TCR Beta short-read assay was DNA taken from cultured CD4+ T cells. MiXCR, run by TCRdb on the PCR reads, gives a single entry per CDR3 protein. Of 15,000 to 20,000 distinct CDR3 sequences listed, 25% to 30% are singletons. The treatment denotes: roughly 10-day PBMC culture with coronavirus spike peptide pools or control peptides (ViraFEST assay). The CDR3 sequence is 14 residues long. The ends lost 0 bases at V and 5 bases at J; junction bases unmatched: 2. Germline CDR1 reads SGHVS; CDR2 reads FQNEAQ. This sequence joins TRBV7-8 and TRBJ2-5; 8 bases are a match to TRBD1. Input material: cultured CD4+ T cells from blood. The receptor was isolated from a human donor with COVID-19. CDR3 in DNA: TGTGCCAGCAGCTTAGCGACAGGGGTGGAGACCCAGTACTTC. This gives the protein CASSLATGVETQYF. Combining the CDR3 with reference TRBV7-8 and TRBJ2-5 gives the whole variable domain GAGVSQSPRYKVAKRGQDVALRCDPISGHVSLFWYQQALGQGPEFLTYFQNEAQLDKSGLPSDRFFAERPEGSVSTLKIQRTQQEDSAVYLCASSLATGVETQYFGPGTRLLVL.